The 10 T cell receptor beta chains listed next were all sequenced from one sample in a study of blood T cells in healthy people across ages. A second PCR, run for about 7 to 11 cycles, used a sample-barcoded 5' primer plus a J-beta primer mix. TCRdb re-derived calls from the 5' RACE reads in MiXCR, one entry per CDR3 protein. Seen here are 580,000 or so distinct CDR3 sequences, about 45% observed once, and the top ten hold 20% to 25%. Sequencing was performed on blood. The receptors originated from an elderly man in good health.

The J gene is TRBJ1-4, the V gene TRBV6-2 or TRBV6-3, with a weak D call TRBD1 (5 bases). Germline CDR1 reads MNHEY; CDR2 reads SVGEGT. Between the trimmed V and J ends, which lost 2 bases and 5 bases, there was a span of 9 bases. This CDR3 comprises 14 residues. The CDR3 DNA reads TGTGCCAGCAGTTACGGGACGTTAAATGAAAAACTGTTTTTT. This gives the protein CASSYGTLNEKLFF.

The sample holds a few counts of this clonotype. The V gene is TRBV14, the J gene TRBJ2-5, with 7 bases aligning to TRBD1. Germline loops: CDR1 SGHDN, CDR2 FVKESK. The CDR3 contains 15 residues. Germline trimming cut 1 base from V and 7 bases from J; bases unmatched to any gene: 9. The DNA of the CDR3 is TGTGCCAGCAGCCAAGCGGTCAGGGGGACGGGGACCCAGTACTTC. It codes for CASSQAVRGTGTQYF.

The genes are TRBV4-3 and TRBJ2-3, with a possible D match to TRBD2 (6 bases). This CDR3 is built from 15 residues. The V end was cut by 3 bases, the J end by 3 bases, with 13 bases between. Germline assignment: CDR1 LGHNA and CDR2 YSLEER. The CDR3 nucleotides are TGCGCCAGCAGCCAGGCCCATGGGGGGACAGATACGCAGTATTTT. It codes for CASSQAHGGTDTQYF.

Only a few counts were recorded for this clonotype. The chain recombines TRBV6-5 with TRBJ2-5; TRBD1 is a possible D gene (5 bases). Germline CDR1 and CDR2: MNHEY and SVGAGI. CDR3 length: 15 amino acids. Trimming took 0 bases from V and 3 from J, leaving 11 bases between them. As DNA, the CDR3 is TGTGCCAGCAGTTACTCGGACACCTATAAAGAGACCCAGTACTTC. This encodes CASSYSDTYKETQYF.

The V gene is TRBV4-3, the J gene TRBJ2-7; 7 bases fit TRBD1. The V and J ends lost 0 bases and 0 bases, in that order; junction bases with no gene match: 2. This CDR3 is built from 15 residues. The germline gives CDR1 LGHNA, CDR2 YSLEER. The CDR3 DNA reads as TGCGCCAGCAGCCAAGATAGACAGGGCTCCTACGAGCAGTACTTC. Its protein product is CASSQDRQGSYEQYF.

The table lists this clonotype with a few counts. The chain is built from TRBV7-8 and TRBJ2-6; possibly TRBD2 for D (6 bases). The germline V and J ends were trimmed by 3 bases and 1 base, with 10 bases remaining between them. The germline CDR1 and CDR2 sequences are SGHVS and FQNEAQ. There are 16 residues in the CDR3. CDR3 in DNA: TGTGCCAGCAGCTTCTGGAGGGGATCTGGGGCCAACGTCCTGACTTTC. Residues: CASSFWRGSGANVLTF.

This chain joins TRBV10-3 and TRBJ1-5; D remains ambiguous. Trimming removed 3 bases from V and 4 bases from J, with 4 bases in between. Germline CDR1 ENHRY, CDR2 SYGVKD. The CDR3 runs 12 residues. The CDR3: CAISDRNQPQHF. The CDR3 DNA reads TGTGCCATCAGTGACCGGAATCAGCCCCAGCATTTT.

The CDR3 DNA sequence: TGCGCCAGCAGCCCAGGACCCGACTTTGATTCACCCCTCCACTTT. Amino acids: CASSPGPDFDSPLHF. The J gene is TRBJ1-6, the V gene TRBV5-1; D not certain. Germline V gene data show CDR1 as SGHRS and CDR2 as YFSETQ. The CDR3 runs 15 residues. The V gene lost 4 bases and the J gene lost 8 bases, with 16 bases spanning the gap.

In the case of this clonotype: Just one base apart from a much larger clone, this may be a read error. V gene TRBV29-1 combines with J gene TRBJ2-3; 9 positions match TRBD1. CDR3 length: 13 residues. V gave up 7 bases and J gave up 3 bases; unmatched junction bases: 5. Germline loops: CDR1 SQVTM, CDR2 ANQGSEA. CDR3 sequence (DNA): TGCAGCGCTGCCGGGACAGGGACAGATACGCAGTATTTT. It translates to CSAAGTGTDTQYF.

The chain carries TRBV7-2 and TRBJ1-6; no clear D gene. The V gene's germline CDR1 is SGHTA and CDR2 FQGNSA. Trimming shortened V by 3 bases and J by 15 bases, and 12 bases separated the two germline ends. This CDR3 comprises 12 residues. Here the CDR3 reads CASSFSLGGLHF. In DNA, the CDR3 is TGTGCCAGCAGCTTCTCCCTGGGCGGCCTCCACTTT. Based on the CDR3 plus reference TRBV7-2 and TRBJ1-6, the full variable domain is GAGVSQSPSNKVTEKGKDVELRCDPISGHTALYWYRQSLGQGLEFLIYFQGNSAPDKSGLPSDRFSAERTGGSVSTLTIQRTQQEDSAVYLCASSFSLGGLHFGNGTRLTVT.